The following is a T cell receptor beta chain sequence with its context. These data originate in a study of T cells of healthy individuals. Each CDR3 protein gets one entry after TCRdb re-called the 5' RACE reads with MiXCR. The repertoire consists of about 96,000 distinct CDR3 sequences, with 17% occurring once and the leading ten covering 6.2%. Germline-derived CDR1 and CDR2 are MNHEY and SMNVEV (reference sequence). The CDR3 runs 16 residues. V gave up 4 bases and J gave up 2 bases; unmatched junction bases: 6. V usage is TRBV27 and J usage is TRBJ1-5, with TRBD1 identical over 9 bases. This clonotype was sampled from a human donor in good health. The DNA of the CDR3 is TGTGCCAGCAGTTCACAGGGGGCGTCGGGCAATCAGCCCCAGCATTTT. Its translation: CASSSQGASGNQPQHF.